This T cell receptor (beta chain) was sequenced during a study of cytomegalovirus exposure and HLA in healthy donors. Points from the study as a whole: Highest at DRB1 and lowest at HLA-C, TCR association rates differed among HLA loci in a later analysis.

About this clone itself: Its antigen is still unknown.

The length of the CDR3 is 15 residues. Germline V gene lookup returns CDR1 LNHDA and CDR2 SQIVND (reference sequence). PCR primers comprised 60 Vbeta and 13 Jbeta primers. Profiling relied on immunoSEQ multiplex PCR, and the TCRdb table lists in-frame clones only, not all of them. The sample consists of approximately 140,000 clones, 70% to 80% of them appearing once. The receptor's source is a human donor in good health. The V gene is TRBV19, the J gene TRBJ2-5; TRBD1 is a possible D gene (6 bases). The J call is in doubt because the DNA end fits TRBJ2-7 better. Sequencing was performed on PBMCs. The CDR3 DNA reads TGTGCCAGTAGTATATCGATGCGACAGGTCCACGAGCAGTACTTC. It is translated as CASSISMRQVHEQYF.